This T cell receptor beta chain was captured by sequencing in a study of neurological immune-mediated disorders. There are 17 residues in the CDR3. Losses at the gene ends were 6 bases for V and 5 bases for J; bases not matched to a gene: 16. Study results and limitations: HTLV-1-associated myelopathy led in TCR clonal expansion, while multiple sclerosis ranked lowest, below healthy controls. Expanded clones shared no CDR3 amino acid sequences across subjects, suggesting private repertoires in all groups.

This clonotype has ten or more counts. The antigen remains unidentified. As for the cDNA, it was generated by 5'RACE with 10-nucleotide random UMIs. TCRdb ran MiXCR on the 5' RACE reads and lists one entry per CDR3 protein. The sample includes under 70,000 distinct CDR3 sequences, roughly 5.6% seen only once; the top ten take over 2.5%. Input material: PBMCs. The sequence was collected from a woman under 40 with multiple sclerosis. The chain combines TRBV12-3 or TRBV12-4 with TRBJ2-5; 9 positions agree with TRBD1. CDR3 DNA: TGTGCCAGCAGGCCGGGACAGGGCGGCCGTACCAGGGAGACCCAGTACTTC. This translates into CASRPGQGGRTRETQYF.